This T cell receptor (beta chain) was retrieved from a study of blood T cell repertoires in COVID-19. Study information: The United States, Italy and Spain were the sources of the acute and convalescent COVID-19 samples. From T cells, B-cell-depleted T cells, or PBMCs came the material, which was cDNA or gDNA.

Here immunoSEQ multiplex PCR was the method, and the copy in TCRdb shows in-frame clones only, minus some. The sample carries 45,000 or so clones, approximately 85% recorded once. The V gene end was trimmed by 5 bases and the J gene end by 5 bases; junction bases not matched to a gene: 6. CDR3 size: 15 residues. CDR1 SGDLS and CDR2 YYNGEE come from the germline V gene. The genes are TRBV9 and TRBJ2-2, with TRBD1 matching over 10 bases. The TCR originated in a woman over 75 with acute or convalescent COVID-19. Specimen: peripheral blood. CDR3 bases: TGTGCCAGCAGGCGGACAGGGGGGGTAACCGGGGAGCTGTTTTTT. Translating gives CASRRTGGVTGELFF.